Sequencing of this T cell receptor (beta chain) was carried out in a study of T cells after yellow fever vaccination. There are a few counts of this clonotype. No antigen is known for it. General study points: Repertoires obtained by FACS sorting could include abundant clonotypes that entered as contaminants from the bulk population.

V was pared by 8 bases and J by 8 bases, with 16 bases of the junction left unmatched. The CDR3 extends over 16 amino acids. Germline V gene lookup returns CDR1 MGHRA and CDR2 YSYEKL. Making TCR cDNA involved 5'RACE template switching, which added UMIs and a universal primer site. TCRdb itself ran the 5' RACE reads through MiXCR, one entry per CDR3 protein. This repertoire shows some 250,000 distinct CDR3 sequences, more than 3.5% found once; its top ten account for around 20%. The starting material was PBMCs, obtained 15 days after the yellow fever booster vaccination. The chain is built from TRBV4-1 and TRBJ2-1; TRBD2 matches at 9 bases. The sequence was collected from a man between 18 and 29 years old who received the YFV17D yellow fever vaccine. As DNA, the CDR3 is TGCGCCAGCTTTTTCACGTGGACTAGCGTCGGGGATGAGCAGTTCTTC. Its protein product is CASFFTWTSVGDEQFF.